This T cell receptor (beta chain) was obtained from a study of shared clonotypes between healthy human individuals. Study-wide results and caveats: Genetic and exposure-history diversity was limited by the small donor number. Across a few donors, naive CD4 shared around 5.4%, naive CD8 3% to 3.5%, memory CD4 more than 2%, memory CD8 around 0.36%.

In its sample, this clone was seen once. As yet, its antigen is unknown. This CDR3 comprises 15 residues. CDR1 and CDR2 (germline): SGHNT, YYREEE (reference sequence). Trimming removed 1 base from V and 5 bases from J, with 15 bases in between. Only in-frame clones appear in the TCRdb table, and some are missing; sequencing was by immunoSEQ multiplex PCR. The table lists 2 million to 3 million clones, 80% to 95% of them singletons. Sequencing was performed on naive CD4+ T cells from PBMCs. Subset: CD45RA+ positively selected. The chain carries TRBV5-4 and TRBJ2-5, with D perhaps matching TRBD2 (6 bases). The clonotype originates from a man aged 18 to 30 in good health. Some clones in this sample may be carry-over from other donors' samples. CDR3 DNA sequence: TGTGCCAGCAGCTTGCGGAGGGCCTTAAGTGAGACCCAGTACTTC. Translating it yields CASSLRRALSETQYF.